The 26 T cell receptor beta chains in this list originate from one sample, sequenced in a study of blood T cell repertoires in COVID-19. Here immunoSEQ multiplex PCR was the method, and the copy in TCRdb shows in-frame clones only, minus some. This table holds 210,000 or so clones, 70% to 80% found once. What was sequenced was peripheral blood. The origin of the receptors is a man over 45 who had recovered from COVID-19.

The CDR3, as DNA: TGTGCCAGCTCAGCAGGGGGCACCTATGGCTACACCTTC. Translating it yields CASSAGGTYGYTF. This chain links TRBV3-1 (or the pseudogene TRBV3-2) with TRBJ1-2, with TRBD1 matching over 8 bases. Trimming removed 8 bases from V and 4 bases from J; junction bases left unmatched: 6. The CDR3 is 13 residues long. Germline assignment: CDR1 LGHDT and CDR2 YNNKEL (reference sequence).

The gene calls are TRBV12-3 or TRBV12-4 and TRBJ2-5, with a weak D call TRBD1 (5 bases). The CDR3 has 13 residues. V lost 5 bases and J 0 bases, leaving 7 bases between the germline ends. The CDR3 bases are TGTGCCAGCAGTAACAGGTACCAAGAGACCCAGTACTTC. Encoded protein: CASSNRYQETQYF.

CDR3 coding DNA: TGTGCCAGCAGCCCCTACGGACTAGCGGGAGTTAGGGGGGTCTCCTACGAGCAGTACTTC. It yields the protein CASSPYGLAGVRGVSYEQYF. The chain links TRBV28 to TRBJ2-7; TRBD2 matches at 13 bases. The junction had 17 bases not matched to a gene; V was cut back by 6 bases and J by 0 bases. Germline CDR1 MDHEN, CDR2 SYDVKM. This CDR3 comprises 20 residues.

The CDR3 protein is CASPKTSGAYNEQFF. DNA of the CDR3: TGTGCCAGCCCTAAGACTAGCGGGGCCTACAATGAGCAGTTCTTC. The rearrangement joins TRBV5-3 to TRBJ2-1, with 11 bases aligning to TRBD2. TRBV5-3 counts as an open reading frame of uncertain function. The CDR3 is made up of 15 amino acids. The J segment lost 2 bases and the V segment lost 8 bases, leaving 6 bases of the junction unmatched.

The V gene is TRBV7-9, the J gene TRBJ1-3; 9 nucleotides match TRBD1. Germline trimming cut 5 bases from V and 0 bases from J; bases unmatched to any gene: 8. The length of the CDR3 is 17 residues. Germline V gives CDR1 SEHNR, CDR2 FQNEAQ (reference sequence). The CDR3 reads CASSLTGGFNSGNTIYF. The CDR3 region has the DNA TGTGCCAGCAGCCTGACAGGGGGATTTAACTCTGGAAACACCATATATTTT.

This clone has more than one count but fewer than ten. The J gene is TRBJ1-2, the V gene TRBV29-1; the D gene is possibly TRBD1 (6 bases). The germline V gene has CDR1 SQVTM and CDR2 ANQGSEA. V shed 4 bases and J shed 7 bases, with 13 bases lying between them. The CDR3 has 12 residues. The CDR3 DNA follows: TGCAGCGTTGCGACAGGTCGTGCTGGCTACACCTTC. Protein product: CSVATGRAGYTF.

CDR3 protein: CASSPSGSSPRHTGELFF. The CDR3 DNA is TGTGCCAGCTCCCCTAGCGGGAGTTCCCCTCGGCATACCGGGGAGCTGTTTTTT. The chain is built from TRBV18 and TRBJ2-2, with TRBD2 identical over 10 bases. The germline gives CDR1 KGHSH, CDR2 LQKENI. The length of the CDR3 is 18 residues. J gave up 5 bases and V 6 bases, and 15 bases lay outside the gene matches.

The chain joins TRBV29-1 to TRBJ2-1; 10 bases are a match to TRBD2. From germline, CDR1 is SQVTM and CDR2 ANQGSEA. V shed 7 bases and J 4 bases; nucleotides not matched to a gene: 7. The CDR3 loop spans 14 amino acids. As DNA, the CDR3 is TGCAGCGGCACACTAGCGGGACGTTACAATGAGCAGTTCTTC. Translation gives CSGTLAGRYNEQFF.

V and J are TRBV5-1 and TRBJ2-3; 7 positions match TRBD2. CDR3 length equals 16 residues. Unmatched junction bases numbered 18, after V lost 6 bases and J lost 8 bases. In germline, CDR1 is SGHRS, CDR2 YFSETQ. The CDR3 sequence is CASTLFGGGALGTQYF. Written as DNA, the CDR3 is TGCGCCAGCACCCTATTCGGGGGAGGGGCCCTGGGTACGCAGTATTTT.

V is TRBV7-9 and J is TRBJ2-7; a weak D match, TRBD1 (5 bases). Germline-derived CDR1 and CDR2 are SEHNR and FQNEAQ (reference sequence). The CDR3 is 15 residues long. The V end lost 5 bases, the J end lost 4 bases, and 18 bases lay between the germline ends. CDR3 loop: CASSASGAQFYEQYF. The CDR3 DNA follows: TGTGCCAGCAGCGCCAGTGGGGCTCAATTTTACGAGCAGTACTTC.

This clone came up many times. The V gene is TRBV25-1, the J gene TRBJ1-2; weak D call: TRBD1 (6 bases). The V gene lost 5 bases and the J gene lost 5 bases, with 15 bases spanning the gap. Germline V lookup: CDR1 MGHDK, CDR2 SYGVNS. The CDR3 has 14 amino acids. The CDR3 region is CASSQTGTRYGYTF. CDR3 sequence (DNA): TGTGCCAGCAGTCAAACCGGGACACGGTATGGCTACACCTTC.

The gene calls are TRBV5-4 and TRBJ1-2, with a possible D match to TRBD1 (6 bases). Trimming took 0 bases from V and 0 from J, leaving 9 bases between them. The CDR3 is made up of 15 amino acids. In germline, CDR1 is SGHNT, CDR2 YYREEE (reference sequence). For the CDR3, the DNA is TGTGCCAGCAGCTTGGGGACAGCGCCTAACTATGGCTACACCTTC. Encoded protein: CASSLGTAPNYGYTF.

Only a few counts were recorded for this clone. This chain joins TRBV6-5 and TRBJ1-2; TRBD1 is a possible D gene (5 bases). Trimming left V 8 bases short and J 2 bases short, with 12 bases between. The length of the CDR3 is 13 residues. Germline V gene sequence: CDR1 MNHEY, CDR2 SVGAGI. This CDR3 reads CASGTRQNYGYTF. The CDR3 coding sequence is TGTGCCAGCGGAACGAGACAGAACTATGGCTACACCTTC.

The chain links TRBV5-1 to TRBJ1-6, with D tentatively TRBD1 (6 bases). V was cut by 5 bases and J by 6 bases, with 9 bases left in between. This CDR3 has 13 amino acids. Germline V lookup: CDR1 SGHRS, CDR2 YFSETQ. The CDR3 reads CASRTDSNSPLHF. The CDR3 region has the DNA TGCGCCAGCAGGACGGACAGTAATTCACCCCTCCACTTT.

This CDR3 is CSVYRGQGTEAFF. In DNA, the CDR3 is TGCAGCGTTTACAGGGGGCAGGGCACTGAAGCTTTCTTT. J is TRBJ1-1 and V is TRBV29-1, with TRBD1 identical over 9 bases. V was pared by 5 bases and J by 4 bases, with 5 bases of the junction left unmatched. The CDR3 has 13 residues. Germline CDR1 and CDR2: SQVTM and ANQGSEA. Based on the CDR3 plus reference TRBV29-1 and TRBJ1-1, the full variable domain is SAVISQKPSRDICQRGTSLTIQCQVDSQVTMMFWYRQQPGQSLTLIATANQGSEATYESGFVIDKFPISRPNLTFSTLTVSNMSPEDSSIYLCSVYRGQGTEAFFGQGTRLTVV.

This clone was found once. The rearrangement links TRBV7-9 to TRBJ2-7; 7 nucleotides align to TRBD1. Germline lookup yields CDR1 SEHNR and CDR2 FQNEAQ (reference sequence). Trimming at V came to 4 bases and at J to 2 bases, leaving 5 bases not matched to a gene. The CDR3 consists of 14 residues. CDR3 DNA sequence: TGTGCCAGCAGCTCGGACAGGAGGCCCTACGAGCAGTACTTC. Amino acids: CASSSDRRPYEQYF.

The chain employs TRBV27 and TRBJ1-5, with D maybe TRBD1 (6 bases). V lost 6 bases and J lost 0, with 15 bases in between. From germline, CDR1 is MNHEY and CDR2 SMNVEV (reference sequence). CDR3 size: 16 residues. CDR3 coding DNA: TGTGCCAGCAGAGAGACCCAGGGGAATAGCAATCAGCCCCAGCATTTT. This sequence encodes CASRETQGNSNQPQHF.

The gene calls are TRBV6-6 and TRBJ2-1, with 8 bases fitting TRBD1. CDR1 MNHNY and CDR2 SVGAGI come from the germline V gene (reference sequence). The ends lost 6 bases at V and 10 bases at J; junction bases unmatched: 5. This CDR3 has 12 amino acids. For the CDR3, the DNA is TGTGCCAGCAGGCCCGACAGGGGCGAGCAGTTCTTC. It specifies CASRPDRGEQFF.

CDR3 in amino acids: CASSQRTGIDEQFF. The DNA of the CDR3 is TGTGCCAGCAGCCAACGGACAGGGATTGATGAGCAGTTCTTC. The rearrangement links TRBV3-1 (or the pseudogene TRBV3-2) to TRBJ2-1, with TRBD1 matching over 8 bases. The germline V gene encodes CDR1 LGHDT and CDR2 YNNKEL (reference sequence). The CDR3 totals 14 residues. With V trimmed by 2 bases and J by 8 bases, 5 bases remained unmatched.

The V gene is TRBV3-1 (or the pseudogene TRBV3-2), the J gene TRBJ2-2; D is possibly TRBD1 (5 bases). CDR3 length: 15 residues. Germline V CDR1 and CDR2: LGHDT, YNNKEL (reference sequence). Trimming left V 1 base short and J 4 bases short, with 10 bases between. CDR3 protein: CASSQARQGTGELFF. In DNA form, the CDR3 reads TGTGCCAGCAGCCAAGCGAGGCAGGGCACCGGGGAGCTGTTTTTT.

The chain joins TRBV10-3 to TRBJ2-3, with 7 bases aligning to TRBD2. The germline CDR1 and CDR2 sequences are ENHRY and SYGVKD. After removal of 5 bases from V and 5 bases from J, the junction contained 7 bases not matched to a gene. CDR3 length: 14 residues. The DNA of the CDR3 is TGTGCCATCAGTCCGGCGGGAGCAGTAGATACGCAGTATTTT. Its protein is CAISPAGAVDTQYF.

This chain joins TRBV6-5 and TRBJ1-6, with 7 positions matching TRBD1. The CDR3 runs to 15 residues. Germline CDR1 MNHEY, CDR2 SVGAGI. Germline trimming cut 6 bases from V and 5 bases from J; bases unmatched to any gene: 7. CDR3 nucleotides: TGTGCCAGCAGGCCTCAAGGGGGCGATAATTCACCCCTCCACTTT. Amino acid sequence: CASRPQGGDNSPLHF.

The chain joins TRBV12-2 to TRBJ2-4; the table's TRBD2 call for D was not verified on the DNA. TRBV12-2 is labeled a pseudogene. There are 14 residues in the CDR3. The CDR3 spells CASRPGGAKNIQYF. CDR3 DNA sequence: TGTGCAAGTCGCCCTGGGGGGGCCAAAAACATTCAGTACTTC.

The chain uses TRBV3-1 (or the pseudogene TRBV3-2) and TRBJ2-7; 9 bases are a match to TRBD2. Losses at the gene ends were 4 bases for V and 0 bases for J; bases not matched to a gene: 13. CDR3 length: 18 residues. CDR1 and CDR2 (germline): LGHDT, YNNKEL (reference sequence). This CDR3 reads CASSRPISASGDSYEQYF. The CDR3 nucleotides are TGTGCCAGCAGCCGGCCCATTTCTGCTAGCGGGGACTCCTACGAGCAGTACTTC.

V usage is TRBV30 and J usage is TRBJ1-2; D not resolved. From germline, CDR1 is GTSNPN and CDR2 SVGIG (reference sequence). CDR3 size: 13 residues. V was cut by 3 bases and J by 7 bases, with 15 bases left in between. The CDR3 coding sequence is TGTGCCTGGAGCGAAACAGTGGTTGGTGGCTACACCTTC. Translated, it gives CAWSETVVGGYTF.

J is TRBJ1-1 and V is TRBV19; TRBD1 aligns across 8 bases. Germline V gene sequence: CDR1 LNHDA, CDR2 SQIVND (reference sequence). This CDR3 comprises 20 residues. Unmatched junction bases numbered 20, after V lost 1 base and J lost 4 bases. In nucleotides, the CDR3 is TGTGCCAGTAGTATAGTTGGACAGGGTAGTAAAAGGTTATGGAGCACTGAAGCTTTCTTT. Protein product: CASSIVGQGSKRLWSTEAFF.